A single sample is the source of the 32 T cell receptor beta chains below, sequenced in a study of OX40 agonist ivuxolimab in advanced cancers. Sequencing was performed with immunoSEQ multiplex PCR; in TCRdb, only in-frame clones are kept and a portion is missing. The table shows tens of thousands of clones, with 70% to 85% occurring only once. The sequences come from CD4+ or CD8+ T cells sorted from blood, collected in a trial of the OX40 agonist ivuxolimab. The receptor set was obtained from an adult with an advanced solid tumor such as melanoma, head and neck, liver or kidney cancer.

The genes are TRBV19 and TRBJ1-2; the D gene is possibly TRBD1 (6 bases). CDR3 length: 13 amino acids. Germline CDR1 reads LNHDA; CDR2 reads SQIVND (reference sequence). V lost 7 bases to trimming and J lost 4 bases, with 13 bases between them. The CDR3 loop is CASTQTGIYGYTF. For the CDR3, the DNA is TGTGCCAGTACTCAAACAGGGATCTATGGCTACACCTTC.

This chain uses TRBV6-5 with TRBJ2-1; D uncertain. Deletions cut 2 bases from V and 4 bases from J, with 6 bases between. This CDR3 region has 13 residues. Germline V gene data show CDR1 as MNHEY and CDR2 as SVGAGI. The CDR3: CASSYRLYNEQFF. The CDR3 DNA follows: TGTGCCAGCAGTTACAGGCTATACAATGAGCAGTTCTTC.

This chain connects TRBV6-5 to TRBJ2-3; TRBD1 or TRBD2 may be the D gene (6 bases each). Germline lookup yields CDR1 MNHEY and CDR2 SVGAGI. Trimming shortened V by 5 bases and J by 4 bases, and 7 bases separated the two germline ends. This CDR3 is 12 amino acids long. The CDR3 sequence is CASSGGPDTQYF. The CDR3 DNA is TGTGCCAGCAGTGGGGGGCCAGATACGCAGTATTTT.

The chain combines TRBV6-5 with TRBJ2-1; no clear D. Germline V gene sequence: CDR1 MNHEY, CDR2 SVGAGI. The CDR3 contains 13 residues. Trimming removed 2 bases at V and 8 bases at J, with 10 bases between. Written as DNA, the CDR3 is TGTGCCAGCAGTTACCGACCGTCGGATGAGCAGTTCTTC. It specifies CASSYRPSDEQFF.

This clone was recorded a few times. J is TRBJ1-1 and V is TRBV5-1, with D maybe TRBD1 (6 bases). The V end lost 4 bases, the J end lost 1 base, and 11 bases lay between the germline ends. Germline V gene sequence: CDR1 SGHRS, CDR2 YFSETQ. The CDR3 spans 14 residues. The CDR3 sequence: CASSIGQSNTEAFF. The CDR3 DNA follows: TGCGCCAGCAGCATAGGACAGTCGAACACTGAAGCTTTCTTT.

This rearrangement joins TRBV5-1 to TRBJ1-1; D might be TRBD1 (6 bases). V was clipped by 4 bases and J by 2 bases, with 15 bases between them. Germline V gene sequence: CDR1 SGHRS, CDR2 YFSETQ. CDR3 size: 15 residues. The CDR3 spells CASSPREGGNTEAFF. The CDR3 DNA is TGCGCCAGCAGCCCCCGGGAGGGGGGCAACACTGAAGCTTTCTTT.

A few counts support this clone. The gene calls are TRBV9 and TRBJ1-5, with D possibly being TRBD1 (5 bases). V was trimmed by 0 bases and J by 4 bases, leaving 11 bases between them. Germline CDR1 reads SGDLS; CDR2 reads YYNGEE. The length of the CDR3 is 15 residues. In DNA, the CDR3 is TGTGCCAGCAGCGTAGACCCCGCAGGGAATCAGCCCCAGCATTTT. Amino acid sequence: CASSVDPAGNQPQHF.

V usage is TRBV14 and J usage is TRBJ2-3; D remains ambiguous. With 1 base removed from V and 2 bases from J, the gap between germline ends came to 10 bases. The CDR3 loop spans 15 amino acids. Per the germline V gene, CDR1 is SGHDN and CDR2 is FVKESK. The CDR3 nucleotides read TGTGCCAGCAGCCAAGGGCGGCTTCTCACAGATACGCAGTATTTT. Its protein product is CASSQGRLLTDTQYF.

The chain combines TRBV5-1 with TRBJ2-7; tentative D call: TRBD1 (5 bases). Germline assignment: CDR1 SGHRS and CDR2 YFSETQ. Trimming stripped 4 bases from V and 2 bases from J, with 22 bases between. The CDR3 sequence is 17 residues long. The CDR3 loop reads CASSREAGPFAAYEQYF. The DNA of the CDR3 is TGCGCCAGCAGCCGAGAGGCAGGGCCTTTCGCCGCCTACGAGCAGTACTTC.

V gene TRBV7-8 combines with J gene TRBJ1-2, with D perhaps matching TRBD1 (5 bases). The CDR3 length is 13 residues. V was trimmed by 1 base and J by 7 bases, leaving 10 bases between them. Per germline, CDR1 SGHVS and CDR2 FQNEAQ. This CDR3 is CASSLVTVGGYTF. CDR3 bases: TGTGCCAGCAGCTTAGTGACAGTAGGTGGCTACACCTTC.

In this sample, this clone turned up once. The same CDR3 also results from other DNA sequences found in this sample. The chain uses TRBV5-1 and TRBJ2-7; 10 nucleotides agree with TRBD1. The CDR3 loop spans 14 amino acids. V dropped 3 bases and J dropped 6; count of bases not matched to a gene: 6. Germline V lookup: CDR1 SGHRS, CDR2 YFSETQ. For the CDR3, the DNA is TGCGCCAGCAGCTCAGGACAGGGGGAGGGCGAGCAGTACTTC. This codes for CASSSGQGEGEQYF. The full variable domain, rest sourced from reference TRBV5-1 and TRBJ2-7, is KAGVTQTPRYLIKTRGQQVTLSCSPISGHRSVSWYQQTPGQGLQFLFEYFSETQRNKGNFPGRFSGRQFSNSRSEMNVSTLELGDSALYLCASSSGQGEGEQYFGPGTRLTVT.

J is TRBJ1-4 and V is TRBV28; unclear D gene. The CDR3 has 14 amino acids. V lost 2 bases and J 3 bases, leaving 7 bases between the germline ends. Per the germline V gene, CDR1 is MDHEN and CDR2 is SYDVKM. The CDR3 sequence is CASSLSSPNEKLFF. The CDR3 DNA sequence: TGTGCCAGCAGTTTAAGTAGTCCTAATGAAAAACTGTTTTTT.

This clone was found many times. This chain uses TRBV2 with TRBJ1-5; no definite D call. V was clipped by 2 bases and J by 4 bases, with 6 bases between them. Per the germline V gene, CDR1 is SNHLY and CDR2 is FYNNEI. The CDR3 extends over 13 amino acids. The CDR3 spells CASSEKGNQPQHF. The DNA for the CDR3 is TGTGCCAGCAGTGAAAAAGGGAATCAGCCCCAGCATTTT. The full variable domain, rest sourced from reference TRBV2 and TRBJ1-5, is EPEVTQTPSHQVTQMGQEVILRCVPISNHLYFYWYRQILGQKVEFLVSFYNNEISEKSEIFDDQFSVERPDGSNFTLKIRSTKLEDSAMYFCASSEKGNQPQHFGDGTRLSIL.

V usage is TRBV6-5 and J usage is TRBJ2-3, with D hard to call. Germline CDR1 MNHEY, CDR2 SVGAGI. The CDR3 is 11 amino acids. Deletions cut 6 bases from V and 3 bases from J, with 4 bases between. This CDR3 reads CASRSTDTQYF. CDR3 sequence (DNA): TGTGCCAGCAGATCGACAGATACGCAGTATTTT.

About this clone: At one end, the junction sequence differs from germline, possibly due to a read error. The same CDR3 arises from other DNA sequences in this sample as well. CDR3 residues: CASSEPRAAYNEQFF. As DNA, the CDR3 is TGCGCCAGCAGTGAACCCAGGGCGGCCTACAATGAGCAGTTCTTC. The rearrangement links TRBV6-1 to TRBJ2-1; tentatively, D is TRBD1 (5 bases). The CDR3 length is 15 residues. Germline loops: CDR1 MNHNS, CDR2 SASEGT.

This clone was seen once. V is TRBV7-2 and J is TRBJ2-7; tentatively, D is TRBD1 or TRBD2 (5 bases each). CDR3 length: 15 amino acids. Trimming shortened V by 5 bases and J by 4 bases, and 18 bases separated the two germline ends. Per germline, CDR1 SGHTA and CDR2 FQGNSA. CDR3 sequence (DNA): TGTGCCAGCAGCCTCACGGGGACCCCGGGGTACGAGCAGTACTTC. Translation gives CASSLTGTPGYEQYF.

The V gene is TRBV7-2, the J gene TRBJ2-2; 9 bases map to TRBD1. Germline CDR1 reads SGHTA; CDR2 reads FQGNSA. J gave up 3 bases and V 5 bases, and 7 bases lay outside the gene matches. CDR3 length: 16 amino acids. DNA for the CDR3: TGTGCCAGCAGCCCTACAGGGGGCGCGTACACCGGGGAGCTGTTTTTT. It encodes CASSPTGGAYTGELFF.

This CDR3 reads CASSLRWGGEANQPQHF. CDR3 in DNA: TGTGCCAGCAGTTTAAGGTGGGGCGGGGAAGCCAACCAGCCCCAGCATTTT. The chain has TRBV27 and TRBJ1-5; a possible D gene is TRBD1 (5 bases). V lost 2 bases to trimming and J lost 7 bases, with 21 bases between them. CDR3 length: 17 residues. Germline V lookup: CDR1 MNHEY, CDR2 SMNVEV (reference sequence).

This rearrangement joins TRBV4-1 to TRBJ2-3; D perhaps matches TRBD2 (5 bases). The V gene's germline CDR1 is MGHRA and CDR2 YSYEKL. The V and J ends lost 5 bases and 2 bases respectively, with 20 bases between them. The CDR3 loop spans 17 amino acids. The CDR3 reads CASSEEVRGWVTDTQYF. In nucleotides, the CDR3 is TGCGCCAGCAGCGAGGAGGTACGGGGTTGGGTCACAGATACGCAGTATTTT.

The CDR3 DNA reads TGCGCCAGCAGCCAAGACTTGGGGCCGAACACTGAAGCTTTCTTT. Translation gives CASSQDLGPNTEAFF. The rearrangement links TRBV4-3 to TRBJ1-1; a possible D gene is TRBD1 (5 bases). There are 15 residues in the CDR3. V lost 0 bases to trimming and J lost 1 base, with 9 bases between them. CDR1 and CDR2 (germline): LGHNA, YSLEER.

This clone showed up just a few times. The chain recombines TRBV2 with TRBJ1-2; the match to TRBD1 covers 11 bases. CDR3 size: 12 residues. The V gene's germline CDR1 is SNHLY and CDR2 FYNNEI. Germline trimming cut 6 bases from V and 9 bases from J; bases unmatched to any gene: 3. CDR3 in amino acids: CASSGQGASYTF. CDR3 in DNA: TGTGCCAGCAGCGGACAGGGGGCAAGCTACACCTTC.

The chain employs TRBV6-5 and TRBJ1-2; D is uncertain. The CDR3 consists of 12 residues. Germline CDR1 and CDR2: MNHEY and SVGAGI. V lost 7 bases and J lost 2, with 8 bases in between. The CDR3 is CASMGLNYGYTF. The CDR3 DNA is TGTGCCAGCATGGGCCTAAACTATGGCTACACCTTC.

CDR3 nucleotide sequence: TGTGCCTGGAGTGCTTCTGTCGGCACCATATATTTT. It is translated as CAWSASVGTIYF. The chain has TRBV30 and TRBJ1-3; D not certain. The CDR3 extends over 12 amino acids. Trimming shortened V by 1 base and J by 9 bases, and 10 bases separated the two germline ends. Per germline, CDR1 GTSNPN and CDR2 SVGIG (reference sequence).

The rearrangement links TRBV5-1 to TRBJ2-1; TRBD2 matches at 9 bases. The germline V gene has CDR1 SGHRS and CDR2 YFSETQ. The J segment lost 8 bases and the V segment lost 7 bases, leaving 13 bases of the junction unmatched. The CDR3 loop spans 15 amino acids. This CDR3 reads CASVAGAPSRDEQFF. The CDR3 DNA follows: TGCGCCAGCGTAGCGGGGGCGCCAAGTAGGGATGAGCAGTTCTTC.

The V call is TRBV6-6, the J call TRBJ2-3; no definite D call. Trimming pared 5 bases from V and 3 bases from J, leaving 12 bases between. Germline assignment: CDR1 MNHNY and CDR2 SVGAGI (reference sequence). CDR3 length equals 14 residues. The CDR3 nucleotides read TGTGCCAGCAGTCCGGGCCAACGAACAGATACGCAGTATTTT. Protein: CASSPGQRTDTQYF.

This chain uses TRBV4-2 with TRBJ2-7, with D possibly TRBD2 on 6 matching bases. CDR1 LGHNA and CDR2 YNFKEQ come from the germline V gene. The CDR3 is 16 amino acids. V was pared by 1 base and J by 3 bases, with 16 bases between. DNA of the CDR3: TGTGCCAGCAGCCAAGTCGGACGGGGGTCGGGCTACGAGCAGTACTTC. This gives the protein CASSQVGRGSGYEQYF.

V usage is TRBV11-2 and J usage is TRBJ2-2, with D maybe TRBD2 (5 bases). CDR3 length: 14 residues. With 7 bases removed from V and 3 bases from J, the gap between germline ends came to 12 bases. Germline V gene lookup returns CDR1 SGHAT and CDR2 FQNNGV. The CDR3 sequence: CASTAAGYTGELFF. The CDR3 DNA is TGTGCCAGCACGGCCGCGGGCTACACCGGGGAGCTGTTTTTT.

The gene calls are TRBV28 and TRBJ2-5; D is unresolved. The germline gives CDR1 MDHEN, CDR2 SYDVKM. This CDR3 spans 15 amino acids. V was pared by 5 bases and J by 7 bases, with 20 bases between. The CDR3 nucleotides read TGTGCCAGCAGTCCTACCGGAGCTTTAAGAGGGACCCAGTACTTC. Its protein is CASSPTGALRGTQYF.

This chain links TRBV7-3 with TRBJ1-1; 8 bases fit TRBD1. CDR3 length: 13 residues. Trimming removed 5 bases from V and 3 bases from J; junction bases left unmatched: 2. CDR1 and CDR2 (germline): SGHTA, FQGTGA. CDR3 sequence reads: CASSVQGDTEAFF. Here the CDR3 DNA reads TGTGCCAGCAGCGTACAGGGGGACACTGAAGCTTTCTTT.

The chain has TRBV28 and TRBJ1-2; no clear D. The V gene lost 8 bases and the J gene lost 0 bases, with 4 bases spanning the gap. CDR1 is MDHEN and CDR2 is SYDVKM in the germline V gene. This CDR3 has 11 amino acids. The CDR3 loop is CASRPNYGYTF. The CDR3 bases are TGTGCCAGCCGTCCTAACTATGGCTACACCTTC.

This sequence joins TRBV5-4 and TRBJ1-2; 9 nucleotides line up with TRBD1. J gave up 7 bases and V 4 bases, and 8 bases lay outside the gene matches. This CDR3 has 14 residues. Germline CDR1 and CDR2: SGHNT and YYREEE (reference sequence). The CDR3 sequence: CASSLDGTGSGYTF. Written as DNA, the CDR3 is TGTGCCAGCAGCCTTGATGGGACAGGGTCTGGCTACACCTTC.

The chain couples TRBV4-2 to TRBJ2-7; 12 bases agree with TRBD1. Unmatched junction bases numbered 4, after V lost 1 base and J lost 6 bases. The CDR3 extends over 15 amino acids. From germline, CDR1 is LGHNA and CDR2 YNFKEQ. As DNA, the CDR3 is TGTGCCAGCAGCCAAGTGGGACAGGGGGCGCTCGAGCAGTACTTC. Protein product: CASSQVGQGALEQYF.